The clone carrying this T cell receptor (beta chain) was observed at least ten times. Its antigen is undetermined. Germline CDR1 LGHDT, CDR2 YNNKEL (reference sequence). This CDR3 has 14 residues. J was trimmed by 6 bases and V by 2 bases; bases with no gene match: 3. This record comes from a study of neurological immune-mediated disorders. General observations from the study: No expanded-clone CDR3 amino acid sequence recurred across subjects, suggesting private TCR-beta repertoires.

The time point is: technical triplicate 1. Each sorted-subset library came from fewer than 1.3 million CD4+ or CD8+ T cells. The making of cDNA relied on 5'RACE with 10-nucleotide random UMIs. Every sequencing run drew on 15-18 subjects and yielded over 160 million TCR-beta sequences. In TCRdb, the 5' RACE reads were re-called with MiXCR into one record per CDR3 protein. The sample consists of approximately 23,000 distinct CDR3 sequences, under 15% of them appearing once. Input material: CD4+ T cells from blood. The chain couples TRBV3-1 to TRBJ2-3; 9 bases align to TRBD2. This receptor was taken from a female donor with HTLV-1-associated myelopathy (HAM/TSP). The CDR3 DNA follows: TGTGCCAGCAGCCAATCAGCGGGAGGTGATACGCAGTATTTT. It translates to CASSQSAGGDTQYF.